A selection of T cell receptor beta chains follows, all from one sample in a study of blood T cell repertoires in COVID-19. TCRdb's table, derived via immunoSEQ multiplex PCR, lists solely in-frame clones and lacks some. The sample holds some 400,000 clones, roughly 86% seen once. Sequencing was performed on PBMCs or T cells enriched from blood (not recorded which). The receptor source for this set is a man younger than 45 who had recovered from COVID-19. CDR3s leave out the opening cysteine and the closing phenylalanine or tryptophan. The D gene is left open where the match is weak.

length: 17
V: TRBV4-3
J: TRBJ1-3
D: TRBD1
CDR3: ASSQDRGVAGSTGNTIY

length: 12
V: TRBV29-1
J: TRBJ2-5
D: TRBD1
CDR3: SVYTGEPRETQY

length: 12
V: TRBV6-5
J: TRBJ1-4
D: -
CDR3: ASSFGATNEKLF

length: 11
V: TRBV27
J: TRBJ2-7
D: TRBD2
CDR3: ASRSSGTYEQY

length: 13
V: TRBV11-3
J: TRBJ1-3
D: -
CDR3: ASSLSGNSGNTIY

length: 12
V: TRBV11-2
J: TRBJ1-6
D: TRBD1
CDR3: ASNAGTEHSPLH

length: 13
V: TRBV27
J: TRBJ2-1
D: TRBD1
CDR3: ASSSWTGGLDEQF

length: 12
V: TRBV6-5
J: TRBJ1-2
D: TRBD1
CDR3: ASSSDRVLYGYT

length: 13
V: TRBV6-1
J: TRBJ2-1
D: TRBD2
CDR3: ASSERPSGYNEQF

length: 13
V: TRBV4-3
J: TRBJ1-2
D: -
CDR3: ASSQEIQRTDGYT

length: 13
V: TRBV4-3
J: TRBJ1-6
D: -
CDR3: ASSQAGTGDSPLH

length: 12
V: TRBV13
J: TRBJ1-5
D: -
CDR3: ASSLGAPYQPQH

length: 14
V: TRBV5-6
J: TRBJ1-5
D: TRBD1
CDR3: ASSFSGRGSDQPQH

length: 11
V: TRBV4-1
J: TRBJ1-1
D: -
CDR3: ASSQAEGGVAF

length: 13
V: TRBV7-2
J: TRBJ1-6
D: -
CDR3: ASSTVGGSNSPLH

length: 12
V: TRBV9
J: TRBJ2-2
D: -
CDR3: ASSPYGNTGELF

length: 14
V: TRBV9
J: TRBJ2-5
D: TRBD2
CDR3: ASSVATSGAPETQY

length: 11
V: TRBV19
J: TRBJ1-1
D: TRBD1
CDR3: ASSLKTGTEAF

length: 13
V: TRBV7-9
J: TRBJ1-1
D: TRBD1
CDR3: ASRTGDKMNTEAF

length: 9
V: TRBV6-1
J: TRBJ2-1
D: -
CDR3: ASSEAEGTV

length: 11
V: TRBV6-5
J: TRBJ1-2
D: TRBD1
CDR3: ASSLGRGVGYT

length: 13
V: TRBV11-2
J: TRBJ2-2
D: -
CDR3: ASSLEGAVSGELF

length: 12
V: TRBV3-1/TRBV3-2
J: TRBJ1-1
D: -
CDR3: ASSRRGSNTEAF

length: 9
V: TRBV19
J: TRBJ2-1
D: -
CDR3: ASTRGNEQF

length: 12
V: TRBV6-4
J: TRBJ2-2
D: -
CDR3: ASSGEGNTGELF

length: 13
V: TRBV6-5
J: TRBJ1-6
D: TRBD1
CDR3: ASSRKRTGNSPLH

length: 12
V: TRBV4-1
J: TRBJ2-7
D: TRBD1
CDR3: ASSPEEDRGEQY

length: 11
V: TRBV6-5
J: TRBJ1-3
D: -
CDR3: ASTPVPGNTIY

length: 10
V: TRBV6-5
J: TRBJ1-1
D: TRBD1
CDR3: ATTGRNTEAF

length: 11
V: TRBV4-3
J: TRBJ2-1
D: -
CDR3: ASSQERSNEQF

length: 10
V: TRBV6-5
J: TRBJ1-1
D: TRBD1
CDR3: ASRGTGERAF

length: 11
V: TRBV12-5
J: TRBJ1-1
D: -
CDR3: ASVKGLNTEAF

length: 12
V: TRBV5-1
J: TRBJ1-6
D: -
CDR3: ASSLRQSDSPLH

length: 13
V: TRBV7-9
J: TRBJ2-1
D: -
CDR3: ASSLTSSSYNEQF

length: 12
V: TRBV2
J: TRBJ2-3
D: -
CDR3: ASSRRQDTDTQY

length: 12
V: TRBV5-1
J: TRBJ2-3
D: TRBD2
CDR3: ASSLLAGQDTQY

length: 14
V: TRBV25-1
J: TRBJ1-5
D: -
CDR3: ASSDSKTGVNQPQH

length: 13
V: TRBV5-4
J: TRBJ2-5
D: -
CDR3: ASSLARGYQETQY

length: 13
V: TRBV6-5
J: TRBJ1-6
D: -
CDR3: ASSYGGSSNSPLH

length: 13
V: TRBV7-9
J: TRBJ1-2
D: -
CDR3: ASSLGGTPSGGYT

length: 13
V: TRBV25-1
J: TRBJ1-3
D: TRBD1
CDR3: ASTGQGISGNTIY

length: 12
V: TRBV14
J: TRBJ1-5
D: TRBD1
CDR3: ASSPTGGNQPQH

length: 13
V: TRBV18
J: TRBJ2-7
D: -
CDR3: ASSPSLDSTYEQY

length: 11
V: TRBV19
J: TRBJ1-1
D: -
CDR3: ASSIYSGSEAF

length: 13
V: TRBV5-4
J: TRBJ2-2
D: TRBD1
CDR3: ASSFTGGYTGELF